Presented here are 2 T cell receptor beta chains from one specimen sequenced in a study of PD-1 blockade in classical Hodgkin lymphoma. Each patient's relapse followed autologous stem cell transplantation, and brentuximab vedotin exposure varied. Assay: immunoSEQ multiplex PCR; the TCRdb copy retains only in-frame clones and omits some. This table has about 46,000 clones, approximately 70% appearing once. The source material was peripheral blood mononuclear cells (PBMCs), sampled at baseline. These receptors all stem from a human donor with classical Hodgkin lymphoma.

To note about this clone: The sample contains more than one DNA sequence encoding this CDR3. The V call is TRBV5-1, the J call TRBJ1-4; D ambiguous. Trimming took 1 base from V and 5 from J, leaving 9 bases between them. The germline V gene encodes CDR1 SGHRS and CDR2 YFSETQ. The CDR3 sequence is 14 residues long. The CDR3 here is CASSLSGVNEKLFF. DNA of the CDR3: TGCGCCAGCAGCTTGTCCGGGGTAAATGAAAAACTGTTTTTT.

In DNA form, the CDR3 reads TGCGCCAGCAGCTTAGACAACTACGAGCAGTACTTC. Protein product: CASSLDNYEQYF. This rearrangement joins TRBV5-1 to TRBJ2-7; no reliable D call. The CDR3 sequence is 12 residues long. The V gene lost 2 bases and the J gene lost 3 bases, with 6 bases spanning the gap. Germline CDR1 SGHRS, CDR2 YFSETQ.